These 26 T cell receptor beta chains originate from one sample sequenced in a study of blood T cell repertoires in COVID-19. Method: immunoSEQ multiplex PCR; TCRdb's copy keeps in-frame clones and lacks some. The profile covers about 230,000 clones, with less than 90% appearing a single time and around 2.5% taken by the ten largest. Material for sequencing was peripheral blood. These TCRs come from a woman aged 70-85 years with active or convalescent COVID-19.

The chain combines TRBV5-1 with TRBJ1-2; D may be TRBD1 (5 bases). Germline V gene sequence: CDR1 SGHRS, CDR2 YFSETQ. The CDR3 consists of 14 residues. Deletions cut 0 bases from V and 3 bases from J, with 9 bases between. The CDR3 reads CASSLGGRDYGYTF. In nucleotides, the CDR3 is TGCGCCAGCAGCTTGGGAGGCAGGGACTATGGCTACACCTTC.

This clone was seen only a few times. This chain uses TRBV5-1 with TRBJ1-5, with D unresolved. V lost 4 bases to trimming and J lost 0 bases, with 5 bases between them. The CDR3 runs 13 residues. CDR1 is SGHRS and CDR2 is YFSETQ in the germline V gene. The CDR3 loop is CASSPYSNQPQHF. CDR3 sequence (DNA): TGCGCCAGCAGCCCTTATAGCAATCAGCCCCAGCATTTT.

The genes are TRBV2 and TRBJ2-1; 11 bases agree with TRBD2. CDR1 SNHLY and CDR2 FYNNEI come from the germline V gene. The CDR3 runs to 15 residues. Trimming took 6 bases from V and 6 from J; bases not matched to a gene: 7. The CDR3 spells CASSLLAGGLNEQFF. The CDR3 nucleotides are TGTGCCAGCAGCTTGCTAGCGGGAGGACTCAATGAGCAGTTCTTC.

This clone appeared once. The V and J genes are TRBV7-2 and TRBJ1-6; D is unresolved. The germline V gene encodes CDR1 SGHTA and CDR2 FQGNSA. V was trimmed by 5 bases and J by 13 bases, leaving 24 bases between them. The length of the CDR3 is 16 residues. The CDR3 sequence is CASSPIHGGRTAPLHF. CDR3 DNA: TGTGCCAGCAGCCCGATCCATGGAGGGAGGACGGCGCCCCTCCACTTT.

The chain employs TRBV6-5 and TRBJ2-2; possibly TRBD1 for D (5 bases). There are 14 residues in the CDR3. The germline V gene encodes CDR1 MNHEY and CDR2 SVGAGI. V lost 5 bases to trimming and J lost 3 bases, with 10 bases between them. The CDR3 DNA reads TGTGCCAGCAGTCAACAGGCGGACACCGGGGAGCTGTTTTTT. It codes for CASSQQADTGELFF.

In the case of this clone: Distinct nucleotide sequences in the sample also encode this CDR3. The chain links TRBV6-5 to TRBJ2-2; D is possibly TRBD1 (5 bases). Germline values: CDR1 MNHEY, CDR2 SVGAGI. Deletions cut 5 bases from V and 5 bases from J, with 9 bases between. The CDR3 is 13 amino acids. The CDR3 region has the DNA TGTGCCAGCAGTCTCCCAGGGACCGGGGAGCTGTTTTTT. Translating it yields CASSLPGTGELFF.

This chain connects TRBV5-6 to TRBJ2-7; tentatively, D is TRBD1 (6 bases). The CDR3 spans 14 residues. CDR1 is SGHDT, CDR2 YYEEEE, per germline. The V and J ends lost 0 bases and 7 bases respectively, with 14 bases between them. The CDR3 loop is CASSLAGSRGEQYF. The DNA of the CDR3 is TGTGCCAGCAGCTTGGCCGGGTCGAGGGGGGAGCAGTACTTC.

This clone has just one count. This sequence joins TRBV24-1 and TRBJ1-5; TRBD1 aligns across 7 bases. Germline CDR1 KGHDR, CDR2 SFDVKD. The CDR3 covers 14 residues. The J segment lost 9 bases and the V segment lost 3 bases, leaving 7 bases of the junction unmatched. The CDR3 sequence is CATSDRTGARPQHF. The CDR3 nucleotides are TGTGCCACCAGTGATCGTACAGGGGCACGGCCCCAGCATTTT.

V and J are TRBV7-9 and TRBJ1-2; 9 bases are a match to TRBD1. The germline gives CDR1 SEHNR, CDR2 FQNEAQ (reference sequence). V trimming: 3 bases; J trimming: 12 bases; junction bases outside the gene matches: 5. The CDR3 covers 12 residues. Here the CDR3 reads CASSFSGTGNTF. CDR3 DNA: TGTGCCAGCAGCTTCTCCGGGACAGGGAACACCTTC.

The chain recombines TRBV10-3 with TRBJ2-3; TRBD1 agrees at 7 bases. Germline lookup yields CDR1 ENHRY and CDR2 SYGVKD. This CDR3 region has 15 residues. Trimming removed 2 bases from V and 2 bases from J; junction bases left unmatched: 4. The CDR3 here is CAISEGTAYTDTQYF. The CDR3 bases are TGTGCCATCAGTGAGGGGACAGCCTACACAGATACGCAGTATTTT.

This chain uses TRBV30 with TRBJ1-1, with a possible D match to TRBD1 (5 bases). Trimming left V 3 bases short and J 0 bases short, with 26 bases between. CDR1 is GTSNPN and CDR2 is SVGIG in the germline V gene (reference sequence). The CDR3 is 19 residues long. The CDR3 nucleotides are TGTGCCTGGAGGGGTTGGGCTGGGGGGTTGGGCGGCCTGAACACTGAAGCTTTCTTT. Its protein product is CAWRGWAGGLGGLNTEAFF.

The chain is built from TRBV7-2 and TRBJ2-1; a possible D gene is TRBD2 (6 bases). Germline CDR1 reads SGHTA; CDR2 reads FQGNSA. Between the trimmed V and J ends, which lost 5 bases and 6 bases, there was a span of 17 bases. The CDR3 extends over 15 amino acids. This chain's CDR3 is CASSAPPGVGNEQFF. The CDR3 nucleotides are TGTGCCAGCAGCGCCCCCCCGGGAGTGGGCAATGAGCAGTTCTTC.

V and J are TRBV3-1 (or the pseudogene TRBV3-2) and TRBJ2-7, with a weak D call TRBD1 (8 bases). V lost 5 bases and J lost 6, with 17 bases in between. The CDR3 has 14 residues. Germline CDR1 LGHDT, CDR2 YNNKEL (reference sequence). CDR3 loop: CASSAADREGEQYF. The CDR3 DNA reads as TGTGCCAGCAGCGCGGCGGACAGGGAGGGCGAGCAGTACTTC.

The chain carries TRBV6-5 and TRBJ2-5, with 9 bases matching TRBD2. Germline CDR1 is MNHEY and CDR2 is SVGAGI. Trimming took 8 bases from V and 8 from J; bases not matched to a gene: 12. The CDR3 contains 14 residues. CDR3 loop: CASCSREGHATQYF. As DNA, the CDR3 is TGTGCCAGCTGCTCGCGGGAGGGCCACGCCACCCAGTACTTC.

The V and J genes are TRBV7-9 and TRBJ1-2, with D maybe TRBD1 (5 bases). The CDR3 loop spans 11 amino acids. CDR1 is SEHNR and CDR2 is FQNEAQ in the germline V gene (reference sequence). V was trimmed by 8 bases and J by 6 bases, leaving 10 bases between them. The CDR3 DNA is TGTGCCAGCGGGCAGGGTGATGGCTACACCTTC. Its protein is CASGQGDGYTF.

This rearrangement joins TRBV2 to TRBJ2-4; 9 bases map to TRBD1. The CDR3 consists of 13 residues. Looked up from germline, CDR1 is SNHLY and CDR2 is FYNNEI. The J segment lost 9 bases and the V segment lost 7 bases, leaving 7 bases of the junction unmatched. This chain's CDR3 is CASTRLGQGIQYF. CDR3 DNA: TGTGCCAGCACCAGGTTGGGACAGGGCATTCAGTACTTC.

The rearrangement joins TRBV5-1 to TRBJ1-1; perhaps TRBD1 as D (6 bases). The V gene's germline CDR1 is SGHRS and CDR2 YFSETQ. The ends were cut back, 2 bases at V and 3 bases at J, with 8 bases in the middle. CDR3 length equals 13 residues. The CDR3 spells CASSLQGDTEAFF. The CDR3 nucleotides read TGCGCCAGCAGCTTACAGGGTGACACTGAAGCTTTCTTT.

The gene calls are TRBV5-1 and TRBJ1-6, with TRBD1 matching over 8 bases. With 8 bases clipped from V and 6 bases from J, the junction kept 1 base outside the gene matches. Germline CDR1 and CDR2: SGHRS and YFSETQ. The CDR3 covers 12 residues. The DNA of the CDR3 is TGCGCCAGTGGACAGGGTAATTCACCCCTCCACTTT. Encoded protein: CASGQGNSPLHF.

This CDR3 reads CASSLSALAGTYNEQFF. The CDR3 DNA is TGCGCCAGCAGCCTTTCCGCTTTAGCGGGGACCTACAATGAGCAGTTCTTC. V gene TRBV5-1 combines with J gene TRBJ2-1; 8 nucleotides match TRBD2. The germline gives CDR1 SGHRS, CDR2 YFSETQ. Trimming cost V 4 bases and J 2 bases; bases outside gene matches: 11. This CDR3 is 17 amino acids long.

A single count supports this clone. The sample contains more than one DNA sequence encoding this CDR3. The chain has TRBV20-1 and TRBJ1-2; no clear D. The CDR3 has 11 residues. CDR1 DFQATT and CDR2 SNEGSKA come from the germline V gene (reference sequence). V was trimmed by 5 bases and J by 4 bases, leaving 8 bases between them. The CDR3 DNA reads as TGCAGTGCTCGAACAGCCTATGGCTACACCTTC. It encodes CSARTAYGYTF.

As DNA, the CDR3 is TGTGCCAGCAGCCACCCTCCTCAGGGATCCGAGCAGTACTTC. Translated: CASSHPPQGSEQYF. The chain uses TRBV3-1 (or the pseudogene TRBV3-2) and TRBJ2-7; D might be TRBD1 (5 bases). V was clipped by 3 bases and J by 6 bases, with 15 bases between them. Germline lookup yields CDR1 LGHDT and CDR2 YNNKEL (reference sequence). The CDR3 is 14 residues long.

V is TRBV10-2 and J is TRBJ2-3; 11 bases agree with TRBD2. This CDR3 has 15 amino acids. With 6 bases clipped from V and 6 bases from J, the junction kept 8 bases outside the gene matches. Germline V gene data show CDR1 as WSHSY and CDR2 as SAAADI. The CDR3: CASSKLAGGRDTQYF. The CDR3 region has the DNA TGCGCCAGCAGCAAGTTAGCGGGAGGGAGGGATACGCAGTATTTT.

The chain joins TRBV7-3 to TRBJ2-1, with 7 bases lining up with TRBD2. The CDR3 runs to 18 residues. The germline CDR1 and CDR2 sequences are SGHTA and FQGTGA. V gave up 5 bases and J gave up 2 bases; unmatched junction bases: 15. The CDR3 DNA is TGTGCCAGCAGCCGACTAGCCTACCCGACTACCGCCTACAATGAGCAGTTCTTC. Translating gives CASSRLAYPTTAYNEQFF.

CDR3 sequence: CSVESSSNTEAFF. For the CDR3, the DNA is TGCAGCGTTGAGTCCTCCTCGAACACTGAAGCTTTCTTT. The rearrangement uses TRBV29-1 and TRBJ1-1; D gene ambiguous. Trimming took off 3 bases at V and 1 base at J, with 9 bases between the two ends. The CDR3 is 13 residues long. Germline values: CDR1 SQVTM, CDR2 ANQGSEA.

The rearrangement joins TRBV28 to TRBJ2-7, with 7 nucleotides matching TRBD1. V shed 8 bases and J 2 bases; nucleotides not matched to a gene: 3. CDR1 and CDR2 (germline): MDHEN, SYDVKM. The CDR3 runs 12 residues. CDR3 amino acids: CASVDRAYEQYF. For the CDR3, the DNA is TGTGCCAGCGTAGACAGGGCCTACGAGCAGTACTTC.

Comment on this clone: Compared with germline, one end of the junction differs, possibly owing to a read error. The chain recombines TRBV5-4 with TRBJ2-5; D call uncertain. Germline V gene data show CDR1 as SGHNT and CDR2 as YYREEE (reference sequence). The CDR3 spans 15 residues. This chain's CDR3 is CASCLWLSELETQYF. The CDR3 DNA reads as TGTGCCAGCTGCTTATGGTTGAGTGAGCTAGAGACCCAGTACTTC.